This T cell receptor beta chain was sequenced during a study of blood T cell repertoires in COVID-19. The CDR3 length is 16 residues. V lost 7 bases, J lost 1 base, and 9 bases stayed unmatched. Germline values: CDR1 MDHEN, CDR2 SYDVKM. In the study's own analysis: Scientists estimated how many nucleated cells there were by amplifying reference gene primers. Profiled with immunoSEQ multiplex PCR; TCRdb holds only in-frame clones, not every one. V and J calls and clone size follow that table, whereas D and trimming were derived from the DNA. The sample consists of more than 85,000 clones, around 84% of them appearing once. This clone has a single count.

V is TRBV28 and J is TRBJ1-1, with 10 bases fitting TRBD1. The clonotype originates from a woman aged 60-75 years with acute or convalescent COVID-19. Material: peripheral blood. The CDR3 region is CASIGRQGAANTEAFF. The CDR3, as DNA: TGTGCCAGCATTGGTCGACAGGGGGCTGCGAACACTGAAGCTTTCTTT.